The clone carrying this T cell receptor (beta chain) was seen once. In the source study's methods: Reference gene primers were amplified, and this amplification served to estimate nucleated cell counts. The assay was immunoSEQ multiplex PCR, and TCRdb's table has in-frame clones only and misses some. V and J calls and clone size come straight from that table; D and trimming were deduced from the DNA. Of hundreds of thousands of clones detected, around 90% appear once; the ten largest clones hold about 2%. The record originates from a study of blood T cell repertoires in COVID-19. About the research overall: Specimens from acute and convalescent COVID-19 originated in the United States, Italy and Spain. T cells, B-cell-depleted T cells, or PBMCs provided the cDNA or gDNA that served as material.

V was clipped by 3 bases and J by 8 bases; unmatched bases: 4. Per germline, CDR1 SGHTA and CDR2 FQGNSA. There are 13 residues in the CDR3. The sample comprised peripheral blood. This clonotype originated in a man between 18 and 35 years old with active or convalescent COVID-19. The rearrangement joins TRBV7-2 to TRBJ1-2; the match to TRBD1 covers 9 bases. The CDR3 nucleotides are TGTGCCAGCAGCTTGACAGGGGGGTCCGGCTACACCTTC. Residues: CASSLTGGSGYTF.